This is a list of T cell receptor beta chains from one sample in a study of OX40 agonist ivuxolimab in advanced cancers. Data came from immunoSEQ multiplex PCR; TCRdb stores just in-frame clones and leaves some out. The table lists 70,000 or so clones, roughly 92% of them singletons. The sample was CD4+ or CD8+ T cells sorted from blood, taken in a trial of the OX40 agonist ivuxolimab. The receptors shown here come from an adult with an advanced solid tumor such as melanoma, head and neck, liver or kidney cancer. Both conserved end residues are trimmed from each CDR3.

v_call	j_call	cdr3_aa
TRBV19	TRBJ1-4	ASSMFLGIANEKLF
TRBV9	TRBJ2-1	ASSVDGGTGKYNEQF
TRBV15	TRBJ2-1	ATSRDRGEQF
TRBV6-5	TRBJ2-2	ASSIRTANTGELF
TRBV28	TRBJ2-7	ASSSSGLARTYEQY
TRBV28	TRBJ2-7	ASSFSPGLAENYEQY
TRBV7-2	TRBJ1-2	ASSLDSSDSGYGYT
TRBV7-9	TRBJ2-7	ASSLAPLVTKPYEQY
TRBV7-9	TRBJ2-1	ASSLVGTSGPSSYNEQF
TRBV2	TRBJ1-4	ASKKEFNEKLF
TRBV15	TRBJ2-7	ATSSPGQSYEQY
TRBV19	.	ASSISTGSSYEQY
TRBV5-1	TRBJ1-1	ASSGREDETLNTEAF
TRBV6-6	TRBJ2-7	ASSGGWGLGGYEQY
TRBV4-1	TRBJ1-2	ASSHPGGPNYGYT
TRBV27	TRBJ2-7	ASSLYRLAGRSSYEQY
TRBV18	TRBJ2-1	ASSSASRGIYNEQF
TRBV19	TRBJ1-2	ASSLRTVSGYT
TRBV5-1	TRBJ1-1	ASSSTKTGAYTEAF
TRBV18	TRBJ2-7	ASSPSTSGSGGQY
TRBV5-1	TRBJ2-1	ASSLAGTDYNEQF
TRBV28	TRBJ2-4	ASSFLGAKNIQY
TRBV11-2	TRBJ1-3	ASSSRLSGNTIY
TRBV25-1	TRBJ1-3	ASSHSGNTIY
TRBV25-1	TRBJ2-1	ASSSAGGSYNEQF
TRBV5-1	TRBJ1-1	ASSLQESLTEAF
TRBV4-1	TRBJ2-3	ASSQQGTDTQY
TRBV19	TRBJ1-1	ASSTENMNTEAF
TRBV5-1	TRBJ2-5	ASSSRDSKETQY
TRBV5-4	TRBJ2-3	ASSGRTSESGDTQY
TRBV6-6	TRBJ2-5	VSSYSSGVQETQY
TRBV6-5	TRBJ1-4	ASRGDATNEKLF
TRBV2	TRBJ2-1	ASSTRRTSGMNEQF
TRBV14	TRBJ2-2	ASSQGLAGGPAGELF
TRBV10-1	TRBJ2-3	ASSDPSSTDTQY
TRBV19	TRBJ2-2	ASSILQREAFTGELF
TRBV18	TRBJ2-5	ASSPSPSGMETQY
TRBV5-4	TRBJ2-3	ASSLGTSTDTQY
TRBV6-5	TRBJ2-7	ASRQREQFYEQY
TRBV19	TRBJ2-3	ASRPPGGGTDTQY
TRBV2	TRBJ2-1	ASSGTSGDNEQF
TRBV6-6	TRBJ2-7	ASSRSTGSYEQY
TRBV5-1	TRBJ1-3	ASSLDGRNSGNTIY
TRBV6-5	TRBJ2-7	ASSYVAGGYEQY
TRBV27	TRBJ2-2	ASSFLAANTGELF
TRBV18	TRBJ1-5	ASSPSGDYQPQH
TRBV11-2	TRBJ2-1	ASRRTSGRTYNEQF
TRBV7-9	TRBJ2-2	ASHPSAGGTGELF
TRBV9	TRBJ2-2	ASSVGLAGGQDTGELF
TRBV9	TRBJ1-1	ASSQGANTEAF
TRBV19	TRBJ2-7	ASSLLSDYEQY
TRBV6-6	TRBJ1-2	ASSNTGGYGYT
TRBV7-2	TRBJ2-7	ASSLEGQGFSEQY
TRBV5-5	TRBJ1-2	ASSPGSGYGYT
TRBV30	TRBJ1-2	AWSVGQNYGYT